The clone carrying this T cell receptor beta chain was found many times. This CDR3 comprises 15 residues. The V gene's germline CDR1 is MNHEY and CDR2 SVGEGT. Trimming removed 2 bases at V and 3 bases at J, with 13 bases between. Investigators amplified TCR beta CDR3 regions from RNA transcripts. An opening RT-PCR round employed HTBI primers and preceded a second-round multiplex PCR. TCRdb analysed the multiplex PCR reads with MiXCR anew, one entry per CDR3 protein. The data show approximately 410,000 distinct CDR3 sequences, approximately 15% seen once. The sample comes from a study of Graves' ophthalmopathy and Graves' hyperthyroidism. Overall study: At initial diagnosis, peripheral blood was obtained, and this preceded any treatment.

Thyroid ultrasound, orbital computed tomography, TRAb, serum thyroxine and clinical symptoms formed the basis of diagnosis. Isolation of PBMCs was performed using 9 to 10 ml of fresh peripheral blood. This chain uses TRBV6-2 or TRBV6-3 with TRBJ1-2; D uncertain. Input material: peripheral blood. This sequence originates from a woman younger than 35 with stable Graves' hyperthyroidism. CDR3 sequence (DNA): TGTGCCAGCAGTTACATCCGCACCATATACTATGGCTACACCTTC. The encoded protein is CASSYIRTIYYGYTF.